The rows below give T cell receptor beta chains drawn from one sample of a study of CD8+ T cells in alopecia areata. The protocol was immunoSEQ multiplex PCR, while the TCRdb copy is restricted to in-frame clones and leaves out a portion. This sample yields over 200,000 clones, of which 50% to 60% are seen a single time; over 0.4% belongs to the top ten. The starting material was CD4+ T cells sorted from blood, obtained at week 0. Receptors originate from a human donor with alopecia areata. The CDR3 runs from the conserved cysteine through the conserved F or W. The D gene is left open where the match is weak. Clone size is given for some rows only: seen once, a few or many times, or a class if the clone is expanded.

clone size	V gene	J gene	D gene	CDR3 protein	CDR3 DNA
.	TRBV15	TRBJ2-1	.	CATSRISGGSSYNEQFF	TGTGCCACCAGCAGAATCTCCGGGGGAAGCTCCTACAATGAGCAGTTCTTC
.	TRBV11-2	TRBJ2-5	.	CASSHTGAQYF	TGTGCCAGCAGCCACACGGGGGCCCAGTACTTC
.	TRBV15	TRBJ1-2	.	CATSRDYGNYGYTF	TGTGCCACCAGCAGAGACTATGGTAACTATGGCTACACCTTC
.	TRBV10-3	TRBJ2-7	.	CAISRASADEQYF	TGTGCCATCTCGAGGGCCAGTGCGGACGAGCAGTACTTC
many	TRBV6-6	TRBJ1-6	.	CAHGGSYNSPLHF	TGTGCCCACGGGGGCTCCTATAATTCACCCCTCCACTTT
few	TRBV30	TRBJ1-6	.	CAWSISGLYNSPLHF	TGTGCCTGGAGCATTTCGGGACTGTATAATTCACCCCTCCACTTT
.	TRBV19	TRBJ1-2	.	CASKRTEGPTYGYTF	TGTGCCAGTAAACGGACCGAGGGGCCGACCTATGGCTACACCTTC
.	TRBV27	TRBJ1-5	.	CASSLTYRDQPQHF	TGTGCCAGCAGTTTAACCTACAGGGATCAGCCCCAGCATTTT
.	TRBV29-1	TRBJ1-1	.	CSVEEGAFMNTEAFF	TGCAGCGTTGAAGAAGGGGCCTTCATGAACACTGAAGCTTTCTTT
once	TRBV18	TRBJ1-5	.	CASSRADNQPQHF	TGTGCCAGCTCAAGGGCAGACAATCAGCCCCAGCATTTT
.	TRBV29-1	TRBJ2-4	.	CSVGGGRGVIQYF	TGCAGCGTTGGAGGGGGAAGGGGAGTTATTCAGTACTTC
few	TRBV6-5	TRBJ1-2	.	CASRTPGAHGYTF	TGTGCCAGCAGGACCCCCGGGGCTCACGGCTACACCTTC
.	TRBV5-1	TRBJ1-1	.	CASSLVNTEAFF	TGTGCCAGCAGCTTGGTGAACACTGAAGCTTTCTTT
once	TRBV25-1	TRBJ1-2	.	CASKLTGTYGYTF	TGTGCCAGCAAGCTCACAGGGACCTATGGCTACACCTTC
.	TRBV4-1	TRBJ2-5	.	CASSQAPPETQYF	TGCGCCAGCAGCCAAGCTCCCCCGGAGACCCAGTACTTC
.	TRBV18	TRBJ2-1	.	CASSPWTDNEQFF	TGTGCCAGCTCACCCTGGACAGACAATGAGCAGTTCTTC
.	TRBV5-4	TRBJ2-3	.	CASSARPLGDTQYF	TGTGCCAGCAGCGCCCGGCCGCTAGGGGATACGCAGTATTTT
.	TRBV2	TRBJ1-5	.	CASSDRGWGNQPQHF	TGTGCCAGCAGTGACAGGGGTTGGGGGAATCAGCCCCAGCATTTT
once	TRBV29-1	TRBJ2-7	TRBD1	CSAETGRNQYF	TGCAGCGCAGAGACAGGGAGAAACCAGTACTTC
few	TRBV7-6	TRBJ2-1	TRBD2	CASSLAYTGLHEQFF	TGTGCCAGCAGCTTAGCGTACACGGGACTACACGAGCAGTTCTTC
once	TRBV7-2	TRBJ2-4	.	CASSLGGLASAKNIQYF	TGTGCCAGCAGCTTAGGGGGGTTAGCGTCTGCCAAAAACATTCAGTACTTC
.	TRBV2	TRBJ1-5	.	CASREGFGNQPQHF	TGTGCCAGCAGGGAAGGGTTCGGCAATCAGCCCCAGCATTTT
.	TRBV7-2	TRBJ2-1	TRBD1	CASSLVTGGFGNEQFF	TGTGCCAGCAGCTTGGTGACAGGGGGCTTTGGGAATGAGCAGTTCTTC
once	TRBV2	TRBJ2-1	TRBD2	CASSGLAADNEQFF	TGTGCCAGCAGTGGACTAGCAGCAGACAATGAGCAGTTCTTC
.	TRBV5-1	TRBJ2-7	.	CASSLVGNDEQYF	TGCGCCAGCAGCTTGGTCGGGAACGACGAGCAGTACTTC
.	TRBV5-1	TRBJ1-5	.	CASSLGPGSNQPQHF	TGCGCCAGCAGCTTAGGTCCCGGTAGCAATCAGCCCCAGCATTTT
.	TRBV23-1	TRBJ2-7	.	CASSQRNPYEQYF	TGCGCCAGCAGTCAAAGGAATCCCTACGAGCAGTACTTC
few	TRBV29-1	TRBJ1-1	TRBD1	CSVRQGIMNTEAFF	TGCAGCGTGAGACAGGGGATCATGAACACTGAAGCTTTCTTT
.	TRBV5-6	TRBJ1-1	.	CASSLTTEAFF	TGTGCCAGCAGCTTGACCACTGAAGCTTTCTTT
.	TRBV30	TRBJ1-3	TRBD1	CAWALGGRAGNTIYF	TGTGCCTGGGCCCTAGGGGGCAGGGCTGGAAACACCATATATTTT
.	TRBV29-1	TRBJ2-2	TRBD1	CSVLQGAVNAGELFF	TGCAGCGTCCTTCAGGGGGCCGTTAACGCCGGGGAGCTGTTTTTT
once	TRBV6-1	TRBJ2-2	.	CASSALGELFF	TGTGCCAGCAGTGCGCTCGGGGAGCTGTTTTTT
.	TRBV9	TRBJ2-1	TRBD1	CASSGDRGHFLNEQFF	TGTGCCAGCAGCGGGGACAGGGGGCACTTTCTCAATGAGCAGTTCTTC
.	TRBV4-2	TRBJ1-1	TRBD1	CASSRTDRAEGEAFF	TGTGCCAGCAGCCGTACAGACAGGGCAGAGGGTGAAGCTTTCTTT
.	TRBV29-1	TRBJ2-3	.	CSVSRQLTDTQYF	TGCAGCGTTTCAAGACAGCTCACAGATACGCAGTATTTT
once	TRBV30	TRBJ1-5	.	CAWSKGRGKGGNQPQHF	TGTGCCTGGTCTAAGGGACGAGGAAAAGGGGGCAATCAGCCCCAGCATTTT
.	TRBV7-9	TRBJ2-1	TRBD1	CASSLSQGVNNEQFF	TGTGCCAGCAGCTTATCCCAGGGGGTTAACAATGAGCAGTTCTTC
.	TRBV7-2	TRBJ2-5	TRBD2	CASSLGLAGGRETQYF	TGTGCCAGCAGCTTAGGACTAGCGGGAGGGCGAGAGACCCAGTACTTC
.	TRBV5-6	TRBJ1-2	.	CASSLVGNYGYTF	TGTGCCAGCAGCTTGGTAGGGAACTATGGCTACACCTTC
.	TRBV6-1	TRBJ2-6	.	CASSEDSYLSGANVLTF	TGTGCCAGCAGTGAAGACAGTTACCTCTCTGGGGCCAACGTCCTGACTTTC
.	TRBV5-1	TRBJ1-1	.	CASRHRPGWDTEAFF	TGCGCCAGCAGACACCGCCCGGGCTGGGACACTGAAGCTTTCTTT
.	TRBV11-2	TRBJ1-5	.	CASSLQEAQPQHF	TGTGCCAGCAGCTTACAGGAGGCTCAGCCCCAGCATTTT
.	TRBV29-1	TRBJ1-2	.	CSVVPGLSYGYTF	TGCAGCGTTGTCCCAGGGCTAAGCTATGGCTACACCTTC
.	TRBV14	TRBJ2-3	TRBD2	CASSQDQAGGPEDTQYF	TGTGCCAGCAGCCAAGATCAAGCGGGAGGGCCGGAAGATACGCAGTATTTT
.	TRBV5-4	TRBJ2-5	.	CASSWPTETQYF	TGTGCCAGCAGCTGGCCTACAGAGACCCAGTACTTC
once	TRBV4-1	TRBJ2-4	TRBD1	CASSQPRTGEAKNIQYF	TGCGCCAGCAGCCAACCCCGGACAGGGGAGGCCAAAAACATTCAGTACTTC
.	TRBV25-1	TRBJ2-7	TRBD1	CASSEWGQYEQYF	TGTGCCAGCAGTGAATGGGGACAGTACGAGCAGTACTTC
.	TRBV25-1	TRBJ2-1	TRBD2	CASRIAGVPAEQFF	TGTGCCAGCAGGATAGCGGGAGTGCCGGCGGAGCAGTTCTTC
.	TRBV7-9	TRBJ1-2	.	CASSLKGVSEQGLVGYTF	TGTGCCAGCAGCTTAAAGGGAGTGAGCGAACAGGGCCTGGTCGGCTACACCTTC
few	TRBV6-5	TRBJ1-4	TRBD1	CASSSYQTGGAEKLFF	TGTGCCAGCAGTTCCTATCAGACAGGGGGAGCGGAAAAACTGTTTTTT
.	TRBV6-5	TRBJ1-2	TRBD1	CASSYSLDRVYGYTF	TGTGCCAGCAGTTACTCATTGGACAGGGTATATGGCTACACCTTC
.	TRBV30	TRBJ2-3	TRBD2	CAWSVKAGPDTQYF	TGTGCCTGGAGTGTAAAAGCGGGACCAGATACGCAGTATTTT
few	TRBV7-9	TRBJ2-7	.	CASSRHGYEQYF	TGTGCCAGCAGCCGTCACGGCTACGAGCAGTACTTC
.	TRBV9	TRBJ1-2	.	CASSVDQGRAYGYTF	TGTGCCAGCAGCGTAGATCAGGGAAGGGCCTATGGCTACACCTTC
.	TRBV6-5	TRBJ2-2	TRBD1	CASQRTGQTGELFF	TGTGCCAGCCAACGGACAGGACAGACCGGGGAGCTGTTTTTT
.	TRBV5-1	TRBJ2-3	.	CASRAVDTQYF	TGCGCCAGCCGAGCTGTAGATACGCAGTATTTT
.	TRBV29-1	TRBJ2-5	.	CSVRLSGETQYF	TGCAGCGTTCGATTGAGTGGGGAGACCCAGTACTTC